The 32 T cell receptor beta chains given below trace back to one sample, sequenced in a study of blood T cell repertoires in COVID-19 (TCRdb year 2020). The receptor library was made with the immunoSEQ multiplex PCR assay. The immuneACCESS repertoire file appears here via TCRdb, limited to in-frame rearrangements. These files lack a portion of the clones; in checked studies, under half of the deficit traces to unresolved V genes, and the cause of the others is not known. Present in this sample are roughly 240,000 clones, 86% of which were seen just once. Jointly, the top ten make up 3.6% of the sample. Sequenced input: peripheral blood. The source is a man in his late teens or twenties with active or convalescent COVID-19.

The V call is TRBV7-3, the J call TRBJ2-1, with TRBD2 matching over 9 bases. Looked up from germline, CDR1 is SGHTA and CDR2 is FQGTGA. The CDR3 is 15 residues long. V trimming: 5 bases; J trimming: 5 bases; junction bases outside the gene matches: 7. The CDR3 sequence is CASSPSASGNNEQFF. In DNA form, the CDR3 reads TGTGCCAGCAGCCCTTCGGCTAGCGGGAACAATGAGCAGTTCTTC. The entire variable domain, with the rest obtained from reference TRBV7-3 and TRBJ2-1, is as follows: GAGVSQTPSNKVTEKGKYVELRCDPISGHTALYWYRQSLGQGPEFLIYFQGTGAADDSGLPNDRFFAVRPEGSVSTLKIQRTERGDSAVYLCASSPSASGNNEQFFGPGTRLTVL.

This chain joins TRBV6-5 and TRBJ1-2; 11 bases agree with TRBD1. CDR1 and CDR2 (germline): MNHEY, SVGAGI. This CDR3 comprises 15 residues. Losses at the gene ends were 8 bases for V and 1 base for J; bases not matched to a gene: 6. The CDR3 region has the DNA TGTGCCAGCTTGGGACAGGGGGTTGTTAACTATGGCTACACCTTC. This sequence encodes CASLGQGVVNYGYTF.

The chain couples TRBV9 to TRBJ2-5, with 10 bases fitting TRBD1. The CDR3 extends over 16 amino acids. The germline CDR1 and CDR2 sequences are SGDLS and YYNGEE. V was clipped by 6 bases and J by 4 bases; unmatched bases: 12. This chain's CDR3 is CASTQGGTGARETQYF. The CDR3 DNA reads TGTGCCAGCACCCAAGGGGGGACAGGGGCCCGAGAGACCCAGTACTTC.

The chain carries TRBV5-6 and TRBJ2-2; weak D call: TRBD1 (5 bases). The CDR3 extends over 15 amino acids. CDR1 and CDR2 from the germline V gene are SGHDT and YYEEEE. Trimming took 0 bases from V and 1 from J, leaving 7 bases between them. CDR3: CASSLVTGNTGELFF. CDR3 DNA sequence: TGTGCCAGCAGCTTGGTTACAGGGAACACCGGGGAGCTGTTTTTT.

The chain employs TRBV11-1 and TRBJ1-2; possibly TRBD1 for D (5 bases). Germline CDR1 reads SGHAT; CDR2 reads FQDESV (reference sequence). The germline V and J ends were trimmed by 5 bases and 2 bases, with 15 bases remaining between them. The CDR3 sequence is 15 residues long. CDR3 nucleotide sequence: TGTGCCAGCAGCCCGAACACGGGGGAGAACTATGGCTACACCTTC. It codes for CASSPNTGENYGYTF.

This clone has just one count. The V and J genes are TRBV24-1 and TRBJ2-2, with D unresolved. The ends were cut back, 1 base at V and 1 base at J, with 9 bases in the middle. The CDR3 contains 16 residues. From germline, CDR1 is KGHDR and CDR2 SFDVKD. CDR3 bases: TGTGCCACCAGTGATTTCACGGCTAGGAACACCGGGGAGCTGTTTTTT. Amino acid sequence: CATSDFTARNTGELFF.

DNA for the CDR3: TGTGCCAGCAGCCTAACCTCGGGACTGATGAACTACGAGCAGTACTTC. Translating gives CASSLTSGLMNYEQYF. The rearrangement links TRBV11-3 to TRBJ2-7; D perhaps matches TRBD2 (6 bases). The CDR3 contains 16 residues. Germline CDR1 SGHNT, CDR2 YENEEA. Trimming left V 5 bases short and J 3 bases short, with 20 bases between.

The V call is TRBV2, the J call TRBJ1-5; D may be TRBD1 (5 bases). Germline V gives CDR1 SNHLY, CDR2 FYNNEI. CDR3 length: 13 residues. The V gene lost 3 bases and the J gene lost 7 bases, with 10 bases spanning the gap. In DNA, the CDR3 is TGTGCCAGCAGTGAGGACACCCGGCAGCCCCAGCATTTT. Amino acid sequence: CASSEDTRQPQHF.

CDR3 sequence reads: CASGGQIQETQYF. The CDR3 bases are TGTGCCAGCGGAGGACAGATCCAAGAGACCCAGTACTTC. The genes are TRBV6-5 and TRBJ2-5; a possible D gene is TRBD1 (6 bases). This CDR3 is built from 13 residues. Per germline, CDR1 MNHEY and CDR2 SVGAGI. Trimming removed 8 bases at V and 1 base at J, with 11 bases between.

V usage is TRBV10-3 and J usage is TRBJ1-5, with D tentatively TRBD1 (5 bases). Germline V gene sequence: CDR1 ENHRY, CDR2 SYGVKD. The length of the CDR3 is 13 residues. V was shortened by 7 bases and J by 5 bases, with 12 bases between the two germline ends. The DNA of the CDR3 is TGTGCCATCAAAAAGGGGTCCGATCAGCCCCAGCATTTT. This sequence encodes CAIKKGSDQPQHF.

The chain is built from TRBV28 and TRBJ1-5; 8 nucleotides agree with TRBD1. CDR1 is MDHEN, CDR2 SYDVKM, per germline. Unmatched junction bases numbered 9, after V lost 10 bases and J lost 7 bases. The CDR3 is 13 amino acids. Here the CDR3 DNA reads TGTGCCACCGAAACAGGGGACAGGCAGCCCCAGCATTTT. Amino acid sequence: CATETGDRQPQHF.

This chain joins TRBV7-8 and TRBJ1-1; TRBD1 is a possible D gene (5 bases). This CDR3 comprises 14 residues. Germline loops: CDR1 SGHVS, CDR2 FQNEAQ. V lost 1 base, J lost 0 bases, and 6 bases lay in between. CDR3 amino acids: CASSLGQLNTEAFF. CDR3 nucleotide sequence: TGTGCCAGCAGCTTAGGACAGTTGAACACTGAAGCTTTCTTT.

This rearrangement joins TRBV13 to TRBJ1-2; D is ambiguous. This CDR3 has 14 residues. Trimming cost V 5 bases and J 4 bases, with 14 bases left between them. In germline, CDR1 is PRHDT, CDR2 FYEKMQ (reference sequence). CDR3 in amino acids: CASSQRGPRYGYTF. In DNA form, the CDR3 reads TGTGCCAGCAGCCAGAGAGGGCCTCGCTATGGCTACACCTTC.

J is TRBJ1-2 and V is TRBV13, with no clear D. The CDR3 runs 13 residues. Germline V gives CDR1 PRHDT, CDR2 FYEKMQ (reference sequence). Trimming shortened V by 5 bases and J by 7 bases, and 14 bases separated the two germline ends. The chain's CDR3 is CASSHPTEGGYTF. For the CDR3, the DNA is TGTGCCAGCAGCCACCCCACGGAGGGTGGCTACACCTTC.

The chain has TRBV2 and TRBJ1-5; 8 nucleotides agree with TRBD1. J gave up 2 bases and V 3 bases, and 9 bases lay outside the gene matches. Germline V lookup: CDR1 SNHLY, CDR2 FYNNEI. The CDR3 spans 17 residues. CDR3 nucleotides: TGTGCCAGCAGTGATGGGCAGGGGGCGGAACGCAATCAGCCCCAGCATTTT. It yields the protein CASSDGQGAERNQPQHF.

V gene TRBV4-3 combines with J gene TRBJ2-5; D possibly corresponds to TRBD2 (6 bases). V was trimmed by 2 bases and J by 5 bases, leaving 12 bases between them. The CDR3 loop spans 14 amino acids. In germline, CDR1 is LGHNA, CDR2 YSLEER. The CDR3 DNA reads TGCGCCAGCAGCCAAAATGAGGGGAGGGAGACCCAGTACTTC. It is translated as CASSQNEGRETQYF.

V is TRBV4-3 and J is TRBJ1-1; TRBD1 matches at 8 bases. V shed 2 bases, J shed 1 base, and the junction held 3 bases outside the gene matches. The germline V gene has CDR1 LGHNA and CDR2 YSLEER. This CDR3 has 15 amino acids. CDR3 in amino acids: CASSQQQGGNTEAFF. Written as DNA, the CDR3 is TGCGCCAGCAGCCAACAACAGGGGGGGAACACTGAAGCTTTCTTT.

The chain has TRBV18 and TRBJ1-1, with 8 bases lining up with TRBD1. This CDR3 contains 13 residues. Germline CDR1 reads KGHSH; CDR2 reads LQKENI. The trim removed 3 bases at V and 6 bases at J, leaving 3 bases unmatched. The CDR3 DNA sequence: TGTGCCAGCTCACCGGGACAGGCTTCTGAAGCTTTCTTT. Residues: CASSPGQASEAFF.

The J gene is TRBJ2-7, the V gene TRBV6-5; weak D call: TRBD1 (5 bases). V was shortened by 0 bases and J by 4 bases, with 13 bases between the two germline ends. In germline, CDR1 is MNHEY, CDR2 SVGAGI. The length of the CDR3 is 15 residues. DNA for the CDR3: TGTGCCAGCAGTTACTCGATAGGGGTCGTATACGAGCAGTACTTC. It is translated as CASSYSIGVVYEQYF.

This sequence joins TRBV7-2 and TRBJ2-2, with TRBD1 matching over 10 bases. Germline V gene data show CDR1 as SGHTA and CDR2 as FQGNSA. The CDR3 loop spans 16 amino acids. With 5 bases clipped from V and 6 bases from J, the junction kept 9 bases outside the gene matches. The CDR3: CASSQSFGTGAGELFF. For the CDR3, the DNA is TGTGCCAGCAGCCAAAGTTTCGGGACAGGGGCCGGGGAGCTGTTTTTT.

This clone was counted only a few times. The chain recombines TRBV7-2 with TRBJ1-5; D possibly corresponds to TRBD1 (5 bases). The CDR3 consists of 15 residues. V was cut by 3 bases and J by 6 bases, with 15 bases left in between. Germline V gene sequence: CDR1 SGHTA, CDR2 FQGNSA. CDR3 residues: CASSLRAGPVQPQHF. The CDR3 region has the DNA TGTGCCAGCAGCTTGCGTGCGGGGCCGGTTCAGCCCCAGCATTTT.

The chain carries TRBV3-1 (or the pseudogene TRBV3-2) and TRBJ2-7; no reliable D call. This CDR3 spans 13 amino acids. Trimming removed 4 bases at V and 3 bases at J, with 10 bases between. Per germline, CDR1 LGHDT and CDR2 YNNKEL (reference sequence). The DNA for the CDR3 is TGTGCCAGCAGCCCCTCCCAGTACTACGAGCAGTACTTC. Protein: CASSPSQYYEQYF.

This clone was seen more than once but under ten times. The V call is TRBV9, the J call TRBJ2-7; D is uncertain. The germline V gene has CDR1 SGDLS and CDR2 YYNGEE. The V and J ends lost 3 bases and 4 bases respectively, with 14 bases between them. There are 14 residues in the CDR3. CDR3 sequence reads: CASSDRPGGYEQYF. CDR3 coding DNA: TGTGCCAGCAGCGACCGTCCGGGTGGTTACGAGCAGTACTTC.

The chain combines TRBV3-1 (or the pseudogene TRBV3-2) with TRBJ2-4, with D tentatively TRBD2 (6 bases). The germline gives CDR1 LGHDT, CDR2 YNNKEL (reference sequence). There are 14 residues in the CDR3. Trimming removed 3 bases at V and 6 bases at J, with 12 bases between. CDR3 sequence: CASSHKGAGNIQYF. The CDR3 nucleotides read TGTGCCAGCAGCCATAAGGGAGCGGGAAACATTCAGTACTTC.

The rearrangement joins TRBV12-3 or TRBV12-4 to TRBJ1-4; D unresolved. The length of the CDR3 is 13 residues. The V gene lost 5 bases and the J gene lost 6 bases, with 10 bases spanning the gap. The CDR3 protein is CASSPDIDEKLFF. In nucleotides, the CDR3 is TGTGCCAGCAGTCCTGACATCGATGAAAAACTGTTTTTT.

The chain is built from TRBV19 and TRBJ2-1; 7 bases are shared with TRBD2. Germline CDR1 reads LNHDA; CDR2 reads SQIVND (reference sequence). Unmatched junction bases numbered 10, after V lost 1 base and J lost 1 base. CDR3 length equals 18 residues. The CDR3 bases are TGTGCCAGTAGTATAGTAGGGGACTACGTGGGATCCTACAATGAGCAGTTCTTC. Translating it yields CASSIVGDYVGSYNEQFF.

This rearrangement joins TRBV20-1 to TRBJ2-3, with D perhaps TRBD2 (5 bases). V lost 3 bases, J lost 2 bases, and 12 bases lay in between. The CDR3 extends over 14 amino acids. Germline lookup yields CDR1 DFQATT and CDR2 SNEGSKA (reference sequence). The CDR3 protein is CSASPGDNTDTQYF. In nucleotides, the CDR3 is TGCAGTGCTAGTCCCGGGGATAACACAGATACGCAGTATTTT.

DNA for the CDR3: TGTGCCATCAGTGAATCAGGGGGCGGTGAGCAGTACTTC. Protein product: CAISESGGGEQYF. This chain joins TRBV10-3 and TRBJ2-7, with TRBD1 matching 8 bases. Germline V gene data show CDR1 as ENHRY and CDR2 as SYGVKD. V shed 3 bases, J shed 7 bases, and the junction held 5 bases outside the gene matches. The CDR3 is 13 amino acids.

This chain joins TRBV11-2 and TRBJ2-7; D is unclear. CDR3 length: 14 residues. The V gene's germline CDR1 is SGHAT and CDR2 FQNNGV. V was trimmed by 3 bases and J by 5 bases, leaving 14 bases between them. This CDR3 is CASSFAAGPHEQYF. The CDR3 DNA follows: TGTGCCAGCAGCTTCGCTGCAGGTCCTCACGAGCAGTACTTC.

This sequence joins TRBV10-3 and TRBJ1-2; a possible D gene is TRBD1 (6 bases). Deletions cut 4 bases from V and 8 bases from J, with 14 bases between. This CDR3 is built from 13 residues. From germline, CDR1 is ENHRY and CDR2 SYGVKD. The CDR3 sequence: CAISGTGREGYTF. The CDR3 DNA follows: TGTGCCATCAGTGGAACAGGGAGGGAAGGCTACACCTTC.

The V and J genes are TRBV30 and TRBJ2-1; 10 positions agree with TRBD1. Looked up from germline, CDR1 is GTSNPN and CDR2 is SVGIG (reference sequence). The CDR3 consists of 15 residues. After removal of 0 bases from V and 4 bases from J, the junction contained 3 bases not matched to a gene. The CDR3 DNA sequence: TGTGCCTGGAGTGTACCGGGACAGGGGTACAATGAGCAGTTCTTC. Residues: CAWSVPGQGYNEQFF.

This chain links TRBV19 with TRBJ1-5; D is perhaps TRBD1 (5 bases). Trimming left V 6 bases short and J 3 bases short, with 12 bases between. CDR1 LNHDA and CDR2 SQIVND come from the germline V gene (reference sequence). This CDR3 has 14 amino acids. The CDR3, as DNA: TGTGCCAGTAGCTGGGGGGGTGACAATCAGCCCCAGCATTTT. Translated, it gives CASSWGGDNQPQHF.